Below, 6 T cell receptor beta chains from the same sample are listed, as sequenced in a study of blood T cell repertoires in COVID-19. TCRdb's table, derived via immunoSEQ multiplex PCR, lists solely in-frame clones and lacks some. This table has under 450,000 clones, 75% to 90% appearing once. Sequences were obtained from peripheral blood. These receptors all stem from a woman in her 40s with COVID-19, enrolled during active disease.

The chain combines TRBV21-1 with TRBJ1-4; TRBD1, the table's D call, lacks a check against the DNA. TRBV21-1 is annotated as a pseudogene. CDR3 length: 15 residues. The CDR3 is CASSKVVRQEEKLFF. CDR3 nucleotide sequence: TGTGCCAGCAGCAAAGTGGTCAGACAAGAGGAAAAACTGTTTTTT.

The chain recombines TRBV27 with TRBJ1-2; D is unresolved. Trimming removed 3 bases from V and 2 bases from J, with 10 bases in between. CDR1 is MNHEY and CDR2 is SMNVEV in the germline V gene (reference sequence). This CDR3 is built from 14 residues. CDR3 sequence reads: CASSFEGTNYGYTF. The CDR3 bases are TGTGCCAGCAGTTTTGAGGGTACAAACTATGGCTACACCTTC.

J is TRBJ1-2 and V is TRBV7-2; D ambiguous. Germline CDR1 reads SGHTA; CDR2 reads FQGNSA. The CDR3 totals 12 residues. Trimming pared 3 bases from V and 1 base from J, leaving 3 bases between. Written as DNA, the CDR3 is TGTGCCAGCAGCTTCATTAACTATGGCTACACCTTC. Amino acids: CASSFINYGYTF.

For this clone: Compared with germline, one end of the junction differs, possibly owing to a read error. This chain uses TRBV7-7 with TRBJ2-7; D is perhaps TRBD2 (6 bases). CDR3 length: 14 residues. Germline V gives CDR1 SSHAT, CDR2 FNYEAQ (reference sequence). The CDR3 DNA follows: TGTGCTAGCAGCTTAGGGGCGGGGTACTACGAGCAGTACTTC. Translation: CASSLGAGYYEQYF.

The CDR3 spells CASASGGETQYF. Written as DNA, the CDR3 is TGTGCCAGCGCAAGTGGAGGAGAGACCCAGTACTTC. The V call is TRBV9, the J call TRBJ2-5; D is perhaps TRBD2 (5 bases). The CDR3 has 12 amino acids. The V and J ends lost 7 bases and 4 bases respectively, with 11 bases between them. CDR1 and CDR2 (germline): SGDLS, YYNGEE.

The chain has TRBV27 and TRBJ2-7; 10 positions match TRBD1. The CDR3 consists of 13 residues. V was pared by 5 bases and J by 6 bases, with 4 bases of the junction left unmatched. Per the germline V gene, CDR1 is MNHEY and CDR2 is SMNVEV (reference sequence). CDR3 region: CASSTRTGGEQYF. The CDR3 DNA reads as TGTGCCAGCAGTACCCGGACAGGGGGCGAGCAGTACTTC.